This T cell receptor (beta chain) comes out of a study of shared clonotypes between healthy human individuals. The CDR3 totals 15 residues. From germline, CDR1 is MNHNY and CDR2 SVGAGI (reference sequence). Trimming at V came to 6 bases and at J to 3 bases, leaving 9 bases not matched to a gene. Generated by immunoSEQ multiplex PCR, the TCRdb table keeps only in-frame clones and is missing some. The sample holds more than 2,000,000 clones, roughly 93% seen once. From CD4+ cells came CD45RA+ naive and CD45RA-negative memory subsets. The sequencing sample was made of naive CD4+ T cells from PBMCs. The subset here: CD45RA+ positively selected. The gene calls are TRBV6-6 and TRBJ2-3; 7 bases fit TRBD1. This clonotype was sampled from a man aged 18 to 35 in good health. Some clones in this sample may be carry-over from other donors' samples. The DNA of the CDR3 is TGTGCCAGCAGCGACACAGGGGTATTGACAGATACGCAGTATTTT. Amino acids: CASSDTGVLTDTQYF.